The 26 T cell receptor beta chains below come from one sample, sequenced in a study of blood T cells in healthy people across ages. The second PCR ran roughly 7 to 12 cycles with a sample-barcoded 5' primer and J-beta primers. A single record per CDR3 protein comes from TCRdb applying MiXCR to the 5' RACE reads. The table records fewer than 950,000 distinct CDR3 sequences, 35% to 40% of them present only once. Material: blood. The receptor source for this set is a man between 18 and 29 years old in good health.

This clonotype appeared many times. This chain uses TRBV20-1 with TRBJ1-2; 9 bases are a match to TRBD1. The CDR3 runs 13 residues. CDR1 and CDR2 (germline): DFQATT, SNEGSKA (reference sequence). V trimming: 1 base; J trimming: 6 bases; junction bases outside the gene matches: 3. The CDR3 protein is CSARVWTGDGYTF. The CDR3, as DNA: TGCAGTGCTAGAGTCTGGACAGGGGATGGCTACACCTTC.

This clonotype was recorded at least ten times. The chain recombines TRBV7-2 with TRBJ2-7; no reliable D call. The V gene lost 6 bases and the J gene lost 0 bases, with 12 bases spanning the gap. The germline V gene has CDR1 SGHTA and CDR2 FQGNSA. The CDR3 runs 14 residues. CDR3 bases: TGTGCCAGCAGACCCTACGTAAGCTCCTACGAGCAGTACTTC. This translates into CASRPYVSSYEQYF.

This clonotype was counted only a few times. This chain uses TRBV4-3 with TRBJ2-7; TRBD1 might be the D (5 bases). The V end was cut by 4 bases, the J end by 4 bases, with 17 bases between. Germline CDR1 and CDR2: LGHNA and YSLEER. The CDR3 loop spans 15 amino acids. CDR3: CASSLSRRDSYEQYF. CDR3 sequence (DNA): TGCGCCAGCAGCCTCAGCCGCAGGGATTCGTACGAGCAGTACTTC.

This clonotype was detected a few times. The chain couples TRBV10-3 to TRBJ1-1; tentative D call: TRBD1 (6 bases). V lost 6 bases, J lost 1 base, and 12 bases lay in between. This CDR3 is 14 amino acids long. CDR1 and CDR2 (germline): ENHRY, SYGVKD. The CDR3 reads CAISKGQTNTEAFF. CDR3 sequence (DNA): TGTGCCATCAGCAAGGGACAAACGAACACTGAAGCTTTCTTT.

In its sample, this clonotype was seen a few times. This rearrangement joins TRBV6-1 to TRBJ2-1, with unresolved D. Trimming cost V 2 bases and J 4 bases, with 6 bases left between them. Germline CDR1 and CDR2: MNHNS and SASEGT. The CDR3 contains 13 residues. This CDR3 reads CASSETFYNEQFF. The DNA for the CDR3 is TGTGCCAGCAGTGAAACTTTTTACAATGAGCAGTTCTTC.

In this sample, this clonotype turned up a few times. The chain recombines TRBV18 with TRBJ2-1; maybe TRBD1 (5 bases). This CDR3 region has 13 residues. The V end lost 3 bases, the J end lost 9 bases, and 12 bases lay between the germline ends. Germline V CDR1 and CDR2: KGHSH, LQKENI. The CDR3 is CASSPSDSREQFF. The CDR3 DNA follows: TGTGCCAGCTCACCCTCCGACAGCCGTGAGCAGTTCTTC.

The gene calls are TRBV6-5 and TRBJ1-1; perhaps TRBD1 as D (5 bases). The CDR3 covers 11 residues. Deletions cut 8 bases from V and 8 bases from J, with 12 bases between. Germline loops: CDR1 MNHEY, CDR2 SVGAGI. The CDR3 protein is CASRGVSEAFF. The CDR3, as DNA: TGTGCCAGCCGAGGGGTCTCCGAAGCTTTCTTT.

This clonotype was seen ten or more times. The CDR3 DNA sequence: TGTGCCACCGCGAAAGGACCGACAGATACGCAGTATTTT. As protein: CATAKGPTDTQYF. The chain joins TRBV7-2 to TRBJ2-3; D call uncertain. From germline, CDR1 is SGHTA and CDR2 FQGNSA. V lost 10 bases and J lost 3, with 14 bases in between. CDR3 length: 13 residues. Supplemented by reference TRBV7-2 and TRBJ2-3, the full variable domain reads GAGVSQSPSNKVTEKGKDVELRCDPISGHTALYWYRQSLGQGLEFLIYFQGNSAPDKSGLPSDRFSAERTGGSVSTLTIQRTQQEDSAVYLCATAKGPTDTQYFGPGTRLTVL.

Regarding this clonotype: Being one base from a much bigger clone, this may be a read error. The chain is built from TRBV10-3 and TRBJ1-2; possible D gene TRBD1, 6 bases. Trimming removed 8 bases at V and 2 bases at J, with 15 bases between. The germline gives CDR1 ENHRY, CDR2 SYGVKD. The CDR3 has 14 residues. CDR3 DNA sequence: TGTGCCATCGATGATGGGACAAACAACTATGGCTACACCTTC. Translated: CAIDDGTNNYGYTF.

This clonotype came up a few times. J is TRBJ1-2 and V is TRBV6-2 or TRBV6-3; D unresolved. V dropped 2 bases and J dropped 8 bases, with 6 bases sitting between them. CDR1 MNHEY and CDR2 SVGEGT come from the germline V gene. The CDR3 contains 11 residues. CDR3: CASSYLQGYTF. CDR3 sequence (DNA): TGTGCCAGCAGTTACCTTCAAGGCTACACCTTC.

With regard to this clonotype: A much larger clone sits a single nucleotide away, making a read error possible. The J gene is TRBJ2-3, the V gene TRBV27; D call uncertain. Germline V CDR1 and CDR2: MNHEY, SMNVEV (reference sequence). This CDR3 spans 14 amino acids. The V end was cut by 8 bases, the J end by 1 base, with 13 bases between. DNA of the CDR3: TGTGCCAGCGGTACCGACCCACGCACAGATACGCAGTATTTT. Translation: CASGTDPRTDTQYF.

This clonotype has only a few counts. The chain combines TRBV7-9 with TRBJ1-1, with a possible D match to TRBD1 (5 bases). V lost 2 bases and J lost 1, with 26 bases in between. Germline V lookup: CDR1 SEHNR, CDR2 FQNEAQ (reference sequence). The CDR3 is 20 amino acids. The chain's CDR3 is CASSLKSRDVFGPKNTEAFF. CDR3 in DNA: TGTGCCAGCAGCTTAAAGTCCCGGGACGTATTCGGGCCCAAGAACACTGAAGCTTTCTTT.

DNA for the CDR3: TGTGCCAGCTCCCCCGGGGAGTCGAACACTGAAGCTTTCTTT. Its translation is CASSPGESNTEAFF. The chain has TRBV18 and TRBJ1-1; no firm D call. Germline V gives CDR1 KGHSH, CDR2 LQKENI. V gave up 6 bases and J gave up 1 base, with 12 bases separating them. The CDR3 sequence is 14 residues long.

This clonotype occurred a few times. CDR3 sequence (DNA): TGTGCCAGCAGCTCGGGGCCTGGCGAGCAGTACTTC. Its translation: CASSSGPGEQYF. The chain employs TRBV9 and TRBJ2-4; perhaps D is TRBD1 or TRBD2 (5 bases each). The J call may be mistaken, given a closer DNA end match to TRBJ2-7. Germline lookup yields CDR1 SGDLS and CDR2 YYNGEE. This CDR3 has 12 amino acids.

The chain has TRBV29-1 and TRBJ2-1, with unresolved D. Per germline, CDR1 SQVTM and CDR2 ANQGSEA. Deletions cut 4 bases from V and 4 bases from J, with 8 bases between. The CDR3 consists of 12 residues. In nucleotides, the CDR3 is TGCAGCGTTGTAAACAGATACAATGAGCAGTTCTTC. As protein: CSVVNRYNEQFF.

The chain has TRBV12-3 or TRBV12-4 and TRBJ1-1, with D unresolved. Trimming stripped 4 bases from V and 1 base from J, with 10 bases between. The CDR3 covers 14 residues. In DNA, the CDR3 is TGTGCCAGCAGTTCGACGACACCGAACACTGAAGCTTTCTTT. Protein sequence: CASSSTTPNTEAFF.

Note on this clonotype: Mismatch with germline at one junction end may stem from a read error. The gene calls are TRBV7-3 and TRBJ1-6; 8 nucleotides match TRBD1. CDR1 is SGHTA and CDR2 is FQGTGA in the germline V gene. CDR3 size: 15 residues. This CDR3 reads CASSSLDRGNSPPHF. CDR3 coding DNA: TGTGCCAGCAGCTCCTTAGACAGGGGTAATTCACCCCCCCACTTT.

The CDR3: CASSQDDRGFTEAFF. The CDR3 coding sequence is TGCGCCAGCAGCCAAGATGATCGGGGCTTCACTGAAGCTTTCTTT. V and J are TRBV4-1 and TRBJ1-1, with a weak D call TRBD1 (5 bases). CDR1 MGHRA and CDR2 YSYEKL come from the germline V gene. The CDR3 sequence is 15 residues long. V lost 0 bases and J lost 4, with 12 bases in between.

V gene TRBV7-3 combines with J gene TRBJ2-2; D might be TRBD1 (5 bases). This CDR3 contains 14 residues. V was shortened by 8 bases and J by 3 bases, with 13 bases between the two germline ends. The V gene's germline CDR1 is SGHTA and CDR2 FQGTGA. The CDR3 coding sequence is TGTGCCAGCTGCCCAGACAGATACACCGGGGAGCTGTTTTTT. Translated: CASCPDRYTGELFF.

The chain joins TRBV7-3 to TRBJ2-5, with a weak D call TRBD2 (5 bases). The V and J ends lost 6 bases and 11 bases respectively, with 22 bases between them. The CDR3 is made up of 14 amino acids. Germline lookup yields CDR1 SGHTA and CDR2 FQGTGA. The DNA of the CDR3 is TGTGCCAGCAGTCGCGCGAGTGACTACAATGAGCAGTACTTC. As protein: CASSRASDYNEQYF.

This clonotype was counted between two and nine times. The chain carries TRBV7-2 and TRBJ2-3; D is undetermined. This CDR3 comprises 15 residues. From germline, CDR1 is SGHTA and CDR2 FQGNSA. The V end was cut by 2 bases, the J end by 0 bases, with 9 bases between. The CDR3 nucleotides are TGTGCCAGCAGCTTATCCTGGCGTAGCACAGATACGCAGTATTTT. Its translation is CASSLSWRSTDTQYF. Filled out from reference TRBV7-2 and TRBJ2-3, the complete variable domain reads GAGVSQSPSNKVTEKGKDVELRCDPISGHTALYWYRQSLGQGLEFLIYFQGNSAPDKSGLPSDRFSAERTGGSVSTLTIQRTQQEDSAVYLCASSLSWRSTDTQYFGPGTRLTVL.

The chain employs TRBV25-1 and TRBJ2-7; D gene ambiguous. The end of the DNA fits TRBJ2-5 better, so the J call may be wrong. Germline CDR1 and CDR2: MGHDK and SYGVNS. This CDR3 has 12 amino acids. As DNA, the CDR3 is TGTGCCAGCAGTAGTCGAGAAGGGACCCAGTACTTC. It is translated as CASSSREGTQYF.

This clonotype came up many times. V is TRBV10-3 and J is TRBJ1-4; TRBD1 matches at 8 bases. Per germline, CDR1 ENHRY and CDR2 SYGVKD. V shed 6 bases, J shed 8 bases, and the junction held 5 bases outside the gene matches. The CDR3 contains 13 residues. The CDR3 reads CAISGAGGEKLFF. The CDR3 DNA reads TGTGCCATCAGCGGAGCAGGGGGCGAAAAACTGTTTTTT.

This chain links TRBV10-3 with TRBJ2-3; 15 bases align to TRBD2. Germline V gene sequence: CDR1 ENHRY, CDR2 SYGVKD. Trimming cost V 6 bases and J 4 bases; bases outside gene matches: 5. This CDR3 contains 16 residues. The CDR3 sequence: CAIRRTSGGAADTQYF. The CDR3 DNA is TGTGCCATCAGGAGGACTAGCGGGGGGGCCGCAGATACGCAGTATTTT.

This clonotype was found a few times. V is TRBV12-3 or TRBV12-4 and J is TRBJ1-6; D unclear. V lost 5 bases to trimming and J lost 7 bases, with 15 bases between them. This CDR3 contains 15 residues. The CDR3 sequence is CASSLEGSLNSPLHF. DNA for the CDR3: TGTGCCAGCAGTCTAGAGGGAAGTCTCAATTCACCCCTCCACTTT.

The CDR3 sequence is CASSLHRGEQYF. The CDR3 nucleotides are TGTGCCAGCAGCCTTCACAGGGGCGAGCAGTACTTC. The V gene is TRBV11-1, the J gene TRBJ2-4; 7 bases are a match to TRBD1. The end of the DNA aligns better with TRBJ2-7, so the J call may be wrong. Germline V gives CDR1 SGHAT, CDR2 FQDESV (reference sequence). The CDR3 covers 12 residues.